Below, 30 T cell receptor beta chains from the same sample are listed, as sequenced in a study of shared clonotypes between healthy human individuals. Using immunoSEQ multiplex PCR, the repertoire was profiled, and TCRdb retains in-frame clones only, with some absent. In the table there are around 1.4 million clones, roughly 98.5% of which are singletons. Material for sequencing was naive CD4+ T cells sorted from blood. Specified subset: CD45RA+ positively selected. These receptors were obtained from a man aged 30 to 39 in good health.

This chain uses TRBV18 with TRBJ2-1; perhaps TRBD1 as D (5 bases). The V and J ends lost 6 bases and 0 bases respectively, with 12 bases between them. The germline V gene encodes CDR1 KGHSH and CDR2 LQKENI. The length of the CDR3 is 15 residues. The CDR3 reads CASSVEDSSYNEQFF. CDR3 nucleotides: TGTGCCAGCTCTGTCGAAGACAGCTCCTACAATGAGCAGTTCTTC.

This sequence joins TRBV28 and TRBJ2-1, with TRBD2 matching 12 bases. Germline CDR1 is MDHEN and CDR2 is SYDVKM. V trimming: 3 bases; J trimming: 5 bases; junction bases outside the gene matches: 2. This CDR3 spans 15 amino acids. CDR3 DNA sequence: TGTGCCAGCAGTTTCCGACTAGCGGGAGACAATGAGCAGTTCTTC. It codes for CASSFRLAGDNEQFF.

This chain links TRBV28 with TRBJ2-7; 8 nucleotides align to TRBD2. The CDR3 has 15 amino acids. V dropped 1 base and J dropped 2; count of bases not matched to a gene: 4. The germline V gene has CDR1 MDHEN and CDR2 SYDVKM. For the CDR3, the DNA is TGTGCCAGCAGTTTATCGGGAGGGATAGCCTACGAGCAGTACTTC. It encodes CASSLSGGIAYEQYF.

This clone was seen only once. This chain joins TRBV15 and TRBJ2-7; D may be TRBD2 (6 bases). This CDR3 has 15 amino acids. CDR1 LNHNV and CDR2 YYDKDF come from the germline V gene (reference sequence). V shed 1 base and J shed 6 bases, with 16 bases lying between them. CDR3: CATSRASSVHREQYF. DNA for the CDR3: TGTGCCACCAGCAGAGCATCTAGCGTGCATCGCGAGCAGTACTTC.

The V and J genes are TRBV19 and TRBJ1-1, with D tentatively TRBD1 (5 bases). The germline V and J ends were trimmed by 6 bases and 2 bases, with 19 bases remaining between them. Germline V gene lookup returns CDR1 LNHDA and CDR2 SQIVND (reference sequence). This CDR3 contains 16 residues. CDR3 region: CASRPEGKRKNTEAFF. The CDR3 DNA reads as TGTGCCAGTAGGCCAGAGGGGAAAAGAAAAAACACTGAAGCTTTCTTT.

This clone appeared once. The chain recombines TRBV29-1 with TRBJ2-2; possible D gene TRBD1, 7 bases. CDR3 length equals 15 residues. The V end lost 4 bases, the J end lost 5 bases, and 17 bases lay between the germline ends. CDR1 and CDR2 from the germline V gene are SQVTM and ANQGSEA. For the CDR3, the DNA is TGCAGCGTTGCCCAAACAGGGGACTCTACCGGGGAGCTGTTTTTT. The encoded protein is CSVAQTGDSTGELFF.

The rearrangement uses TRBV5-1 and TRBJ2-1; 7 nucleotides agree with TRBD1. V was pared by 4 bases and J by 4 bases, with 11 bases of the junction left unmatched. Looked up from germline, CDR1 is SGHRS and CDR2 is YFSETQ. This CDR3 has 16 residues. This chain's CDR3 is CASSGDEGAPYNEQFF. The CDR3 DNA is TGCGCCAGCAGCGGCGACGAGGGGGCCCCTTACAATGAGCAGTTCTTC.

The chain uses TRBV5-1 and TRBJ1-3; D gene unclear. The CDR3 runs to 13 residues. Germline CDR1 and CDR2: SGHRS and YFSETQ. Trimming pared 4 bases from V and 0 bases from J, leaving 5 bases between. CDR3: CASSNLSGNTIYF. CDR3 coding DNA: TGCGCCAGCAGCAACCTCTCTGGAAACACCATATATTTT.

This chain connects TRBV28 to TRBJ2-7; either TRBD1 or TRBD2 may supply D (5 bases each). The CDR3 totals 16 residues. Germline values: CDR1 MDHEN, CDR2 SYDVKM. V was cut by 7 bases and J by 4 bases, with 23 bases left in between. The CDR3 DNA sequence: TGTGCCAGCACCGACCCAAGGGGAGCCCTCGGGTACGAGCAGTACTTC. It translates to CASTDPRGALGYEQYF.

On this clone itself: The same CDR3 also results from other DNA sequences found in this sample. This chain links TRBV4-3 with TRBJ2-3; D might be TRBD2 (6 bases). This CDR3 region has 13 residues. Trimming removed 0 bases from V and 6 bases from J, with 7 bases in between. Germline V CDR1 and CDR2: LGHNA, YSLEER. CDR3 residues: CASSQEEGDTQYF. In nucleotides, the CDR3 is TGCGCCAGCAGCCAAGAGGAGGGGGATACGCAGTATTTT.

The rearrangement links TRBV28 to TRBJ2-7; D perhaps matches TRBD2 (7 bases). Germline V gene sequence: CDR1 MDHEN, CDR2 SYDVKM. Between the trimmed V and J ends, which lost 6 bases and 3 bases, there was a span of 21 bases. The CDR3 is made up of 16 amino acids. CDR3 bases: TGTGCCAGCAGGCCATGGGGGGGGCCGACCCTCTACGAGCAGTACTTC. Its protein product is CASRPWGGPTLYEQYF.

This rearrangement joins TRBV19 to TRBJ2-7, with 7 bases matching TRBD2. The V and J ends lost 9 bases and 1 base, in that order; junction bases with no gene match: 0. Per germline, CDR1 LNHDA and CDR2 SQIVND (reference sequence). The CDR3 is 11 residues long. In DNA form, the CDR3 reads TGTGCCAGCGGGAGGTCCTACGAGCAGTACTTC. Translation: CASGRSYEQYF.

Notes on this clone: The junction and the germline gene differ at one end; a read error may be behind it. This sequence joins TRBV7-7 and TRBJ2-1; 13 bases are a match to TRBD2. This CDR3 has 16 residues. From germline, CDR1 is SSHAT and CDR2 FNYEAQ (reference sequence). The CDR3 spells CASSSSGLAGIGEQFF. DNA for the CDR3: TGTGCTAGCAGCTCGTCGGGACTAGCGGGAATTGGTGAGCAGTTCTTC.

The chain is built from TRBV19 and TRBJ2-5; 8 bases agree with TRBD1. The CDR3 is made up of 14 amino acids. The J segment lost 1 base and the V segment lost 7 bases, leaving 5 bases of the junction unmatched. Germline loops: CDR1 LNHDA, CDR2 SQIVND (reference sequence). The CDR3 region is CASTPGGLQETQYF. The CDR3 bases are TGTGCCAGTACCCCAGGGGGCCTCCAAGAGACCCAGTACTTC.

This chain links TRBV10-3 with TRBJ2-5, with 9 bases matching TRBD2. The germline V gene encodes CDR1 ENHRY and CDR2 SYGVKD. This CDR3 has 15 residues. V shed 10 bases and J 4 bases; nucleotides not matched to a gene: 13. This CDR3 reads CATSTLAGGAETQYF. The CDR3 DNA follows: TGTGCCACCTCCACTCTTGCGGGAGGGGCAGAGACCCAGTACTTC.

The chain couples TRBV19 to TRBJ2-7, with TRBD2 identical over 9 bases. The germline V gene encodes CDR1 LNHDA and CDR2 SQIVND (reference sequence). V was clipped by 4 bases and J by 4 bases; unmatched bases: 8. The CDR3 is made up of 15 amino acids. DNA of the CDR3: TGTGCCAGTAGTACCTTAGCGGGGGCACTATACGAGCAGTACTTC. Encoded protein: CASSTLAGALYEQYF.

In its sample, this clone was seen once. This sequence joins TRBV28 and TRBJ2-2; D gene unclear. CDR3 length: 16 residues. Trimming took off 1 base at V and 4 bases at J, with 13 bases between the two ends. Germline CDR1 reads MDHEN; CDR2 reads SYDVKM. CDR3 DNA sequence: TGTGCCAGCAGTTTATTTTGGCAGAGTAGCACCGGGGAGCTGTTTTTT. Encoded protein: CASSLFWQSSTGELFF.

The chain couples TRBV19 to TRBJ1-1; no firm D call. Germline CDR1 LNHDA, CDR2 SQIVND (reference sequence). V was pared by 7 bases and J by 0 bases, with 12 bases between. The CDR3 consists of 14 residues. The CDR3 coding sequence is TGTGCCAGTACCTACGGCAGGCTGAACACTGAAGCTTTCTTT. This gives the protein CASTYGRLNTEAFF.

The chain has TRBV5-1 and TRBJ2-2; the match to TRBD1 covers 8 bases. The CDR3 is made up of 16 amino acids. Germline V CDR1 and CDR2: SGHRS, YFSETQ. V lost 0 bases and J lost 5; bases outside the gene matches: 6. The CDR3 nucleotides are TGCGCCAGCAGCTTGGCCCACCGACAGGGGACCGGGGAGCTGTTTTTT. Translation gives CASSLAHRQGTGELFF.

The V gene is TRBV5-4, the J gene TRBJ2-5; possible D gene TRBD2, 6 bases. Trimming pared 1 base from V and 4 bases from J, leaving 11 bases between. This CDR3 is built from 14 residues. The germline CDR1 and CDR2 sequences are SGHNT and YYREEE (reference sequence). CDR3 sequence: CASSLRRAPETQYF. The CDR3 nucleotides read TGTGCCAGCAGCTTGCGGAGGGCCCCAGAGACCCAGTACTTC.

The chain is built from TRBV28 and TRBJ1-2; tentatively, D is TRBD1 (5 bases). Trimming cost V 7 bases and J 1 base, with 22 bases left between them. This CDR3 comprises 17 residues. Germline CDR1 is MDHEN and CDR2 is SYDVKM. The CDR3 sequence is CASIWRPGRGGNYGYTF. CDR3 coding DNA: TGTGCCAGCATTTGGAGGCCAGGGAGGGGTGGTAACTATGGCTACACCTTC.

The chain joins TRBV30 to TRBJ1-1, with 7 bases aligning to TRBD1. Germline lookup yields CDR1 GTSNPN and CDR2 SVGIG (reference sequence). The V and J ends lost 3 bases and 1 base, in that order; junction bases with no gene match: 8. The CDR3 is made up of 15 amino acids. CDR3 residues: CAWRGKQGPNTEAFF. CDR3 bases: TGTGCCTGGAGGGGAAAACAGGGGCCGAACACTGAAGCTTTCTTT.

The rearrangement joins TRBV7-2 to TRBJ2-3, with TRBD1 matching 12 bases. CDR1 and CDR2 from the germline V gene are SGHTA and FQGNSA. Trimming took 2 bases from V and 2 from J; bases not matched to a gene: 11. The CDR3 consists of 19 residues. This CDR3 is CASSLPGQGAFFNTDTQYF. CDR3 sequence (DNA): TGTGCCAGCAGCTTACCGGGACAGGGGGCGTTCTTCAACACAGATACGCAGTATTTT.

The chain combines TRBV9 with TRBJ2-5; 8 bases align to TRBD1. This CDR3 has 17 amino acids. Trimming at V came to 4 bases and at J to 5 bases, leaving 16 bases not matched to a gene. CDR1 and CDR2 (germline): SGDLS, YYNGEE. CDR3: CASSFHLGTGGTETQYF. CDR3 nucleotides: TGTGCCAGCAGCTTCCATTTAGGCACAGGGGGAACGGAGACCCAGTACTTC.

The chain is built from TRBV7-8 and TRBJ1-5, with 9 bases lining up with TRBD1. CDR1 is SGHVS and CDR2 is FQNEAQ in the germline V gene. The CDR3 covers 17 residues. V lost 5 bases, J lost 6 bases, and 14 bases stayed unmatched. The CDR3 protein is CASSPIWGWDRVQPQHF. CDR3 sequence (DNA): TGTGCCAGCAGCCCTATATGGGGGTGGGACAGGGTTCAGCCCCAGCATTTT.

The chain recombines TRBV18 with TRBJ2-4; D remains unclear. The germline gives CDR1 KGHSH, CDR2 LQKENI. V lost 3 bases to trimming and J lost 2 bases, with 14 bases between them. The CDR3 runs to 16 residues. CDR3 bases: TGTGCCAGCTCACCCAACAGACGGTTAACCAAAAACATTCAGTACTTC. Translating it yields CASSPNRRLTKNIQYF. The variable domain in full, with the rest retrieved from reference TRBV18 and TRBJ2-4, is NAGVMQNPRHLVRRRGQEARLRCSPMKGHSHVYWYRQLPEEGLKFMVYLQKENIIDESGMPKERFSAEFPKEGPSILRIQQVVRGDSAAYFCASSPNRRLTKNIQYFGAGTRLSVL.

This clone occurred once. This chain uses TRBV5-5 with TRBJ1-1; D uncertain. V was trimmed by 0 bases and J by 7 bases, leaving 7 bases between them. Looked up from germline, CDR1 is SGHKS and CDR2 is YYEKEE (reference sequence). The CDR3 has 12 residues. The CDR3 DNA follows: TGTGCCAGCAGCTTGGGGCAGTATGAAGCTTTCTTT. It is translated as CASSLGQYEAFF.

In DNA, the CDR3 is TGCGCCAGCAGCCAGGAAACAGGGGGAGCCGGGGAGCTGTTTTTT. This encodes CASSQETGGAGELFF. The chain links TRBV4-3 to TRBJ2-2, with 8 bases that match TRBD1. This CDR3 contains 15 residues. Losses at the gene ends were 3 bases for V and 6 bases for J; bases not matched to a gene: 6. The germline V gene encodes CDR1 LGHNA and CDR2 YSLEER.

The V call is TRBV9, the J call TRBJ2-5; a possible D gene is TRBD1 (5 bases). Germline CDR1 is SGDLS and CDR2 is YYNGEE. The CDR3 is 13 residues long. V was shortened by 0 bases and J by 5 bases, with 8 bases between the two germline ends. CDR3 amino acids: CASSVEGAETQYF. In DNA form, the CDR3 reads TGTGCCAGCAGCGTAGAAGGGGCGGAGACCCAGTACTTC. Supplemented by reference TRBV9 and TRBJ2-5, the full variable domain reads DSGVTQTPKHLITATGQRVTLRCSPRSGDLSVYWYQQSLDQGLQFLIQYYNGEERAKGNILERFSAQQFPDLHSELNLSSLELGDSALYFCASSVEGAETQYFGPGTRLLVL.

V is TRBV2 and J is TRBJ2-6, with a weak D call TRBD1 (7 bases). CDR3 size: 17 residues. V was cut by 6 bases and J by 2 bases, with 17 bases left in between. Germline values: CDR1 SNHLY, CDR2 FYNNEI. The CDR3 DNA reads as TGTGCCAGCAGCTTCCGGGACAGCGGGCCTGGGGCCAACGTCCTGACTTTC. Translating it yields CASSFRDSGPGANVLTF.